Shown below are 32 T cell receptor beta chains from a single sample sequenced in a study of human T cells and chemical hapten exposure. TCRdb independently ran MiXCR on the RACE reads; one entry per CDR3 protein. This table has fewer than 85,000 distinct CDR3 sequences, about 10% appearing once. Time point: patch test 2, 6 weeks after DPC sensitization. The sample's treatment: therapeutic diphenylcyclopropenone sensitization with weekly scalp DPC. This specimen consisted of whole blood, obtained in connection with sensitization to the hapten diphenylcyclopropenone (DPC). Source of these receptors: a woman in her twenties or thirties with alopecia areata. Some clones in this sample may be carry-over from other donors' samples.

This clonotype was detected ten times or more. CDR3 sequence: CASSLAAAGLRNEQFF. The DNA for the CDR3 is TGTGCCAGCAGCTTAGCCGCGGCGGGGCTACGAAATGAGCAGTTCTTC. This chain connects TRBV11-3 to TRBJ2-1, with D perhaps matching TRBD2 (6 bases). Germline values: CDR1 SGHNT, CDR2 YENEEA. Trimming took 1 base from V and 7 from J, leaving 17 bases between them. The CDR3 length is 16 residues.

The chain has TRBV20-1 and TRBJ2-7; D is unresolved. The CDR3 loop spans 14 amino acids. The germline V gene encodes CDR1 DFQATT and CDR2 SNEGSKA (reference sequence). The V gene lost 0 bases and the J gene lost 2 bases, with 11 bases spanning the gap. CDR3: CSARDRDATYEQYF. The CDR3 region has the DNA TGCAGTGCTAGAGATCGTGACGCGACCTACGAGCAGTACTTC.

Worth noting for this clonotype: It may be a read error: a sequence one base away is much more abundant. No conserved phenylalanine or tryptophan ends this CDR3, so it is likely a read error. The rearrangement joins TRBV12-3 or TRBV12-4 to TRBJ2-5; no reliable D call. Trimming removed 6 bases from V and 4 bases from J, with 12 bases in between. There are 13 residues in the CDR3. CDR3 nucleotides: TGTGCCAGCAGCCACTCTAGAGGAGAGACCCAGTACTAC. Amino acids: CASSHSRGETQYY.

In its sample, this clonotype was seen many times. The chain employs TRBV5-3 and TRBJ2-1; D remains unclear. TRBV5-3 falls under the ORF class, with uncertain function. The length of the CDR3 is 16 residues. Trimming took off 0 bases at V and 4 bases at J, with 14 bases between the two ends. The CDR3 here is CARSLATPELYNEQFF. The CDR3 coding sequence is TGTGCCAGAAGCTTGGCCACGCCGGAACTTTACAATGAGCAGTTCTTC.

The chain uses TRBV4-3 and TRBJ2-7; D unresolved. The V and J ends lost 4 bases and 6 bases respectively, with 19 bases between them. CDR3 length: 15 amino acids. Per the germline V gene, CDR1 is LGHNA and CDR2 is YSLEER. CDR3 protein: CASSLGPNRASEQYF. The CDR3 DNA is TGCGCCAGCAGCCTCGGGCCTAATCGGGCCTCCGAGCAGTACTTC.

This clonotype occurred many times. CDR3 loop: CASSMLQGSGEKLFF. The CDR3 nucleotides read TGTGCCAGTAGTATGCTCCAGGGGAGCGGTGAAAAACTGTTTTTT. The chain couples TRBV19 to TRBJ1-4; D perhaps matches TRBD1 (6 bases). V lost 3 bases and J 7 bases, leaving 15 bases between the germline ends. The CDR3 has 15 residues. Germline V CDR1 and CDR2: LNHDA, SQIVND (reference sequence).

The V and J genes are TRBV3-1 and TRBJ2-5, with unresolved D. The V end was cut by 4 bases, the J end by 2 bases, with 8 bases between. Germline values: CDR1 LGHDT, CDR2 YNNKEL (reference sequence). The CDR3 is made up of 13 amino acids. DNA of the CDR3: TGTGCCAGCAGCCCCTACAGTCAAGAGACCCAGTACTTC. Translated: CASSPYSQETQYF.

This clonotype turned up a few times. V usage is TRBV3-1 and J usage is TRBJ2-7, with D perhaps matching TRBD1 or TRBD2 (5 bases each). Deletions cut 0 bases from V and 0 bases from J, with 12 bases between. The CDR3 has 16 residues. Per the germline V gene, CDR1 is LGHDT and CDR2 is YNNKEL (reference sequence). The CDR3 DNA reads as TGTGCCAGCAGCCAAGATCATGGGACCAGCTCCTACGAGCAGTACTTC. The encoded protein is CASSQDHGTSSYEQYF.

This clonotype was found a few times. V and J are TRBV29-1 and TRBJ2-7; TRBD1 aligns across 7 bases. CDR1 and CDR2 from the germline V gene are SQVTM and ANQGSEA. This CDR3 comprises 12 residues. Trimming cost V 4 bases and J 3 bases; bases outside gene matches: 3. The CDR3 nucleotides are TGCAGCGTTGGACAGGGAAACTACGAGCAGTACTTC. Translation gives CSVGQGNYEQYF.

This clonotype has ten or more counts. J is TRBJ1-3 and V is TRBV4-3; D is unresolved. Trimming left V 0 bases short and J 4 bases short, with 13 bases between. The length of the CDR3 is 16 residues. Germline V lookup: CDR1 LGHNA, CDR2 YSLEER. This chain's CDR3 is CASSQDLSQSGNTIYF. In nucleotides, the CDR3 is TGCGCCAGCAGCCAAGATTTATCCCAATCGGGAAACACCATATATTTT.

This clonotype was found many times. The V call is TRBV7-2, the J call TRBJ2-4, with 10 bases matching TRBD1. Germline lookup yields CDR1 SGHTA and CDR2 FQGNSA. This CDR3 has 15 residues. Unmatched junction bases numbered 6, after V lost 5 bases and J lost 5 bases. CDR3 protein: CASSRDRGEENIQYF. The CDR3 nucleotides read TGTGCCAGCAGCCGGGACAGGGGAGAGGAAAACATTCAGTACTTC.

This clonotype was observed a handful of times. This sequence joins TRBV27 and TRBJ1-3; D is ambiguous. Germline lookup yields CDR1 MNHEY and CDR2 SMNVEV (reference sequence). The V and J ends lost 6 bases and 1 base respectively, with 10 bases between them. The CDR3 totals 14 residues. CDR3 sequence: CASRAISSGNTIYF. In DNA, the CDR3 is TGTGCCAGCAGGGCAATCTCGTCTGGAAACACCATATATTTT.

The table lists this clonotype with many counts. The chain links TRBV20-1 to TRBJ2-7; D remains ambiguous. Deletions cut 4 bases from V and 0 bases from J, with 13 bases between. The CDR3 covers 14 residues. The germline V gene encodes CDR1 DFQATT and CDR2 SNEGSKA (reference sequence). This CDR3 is CSANLPASSYEQYF. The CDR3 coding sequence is TGCAGTGCTAATCTGCCGGCCAGCTCCTACGAGCAGTACTTC.

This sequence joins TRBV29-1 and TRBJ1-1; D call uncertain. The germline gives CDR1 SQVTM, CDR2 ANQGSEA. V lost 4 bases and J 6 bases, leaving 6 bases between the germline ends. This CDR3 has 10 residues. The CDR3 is CSVGVSEAFF. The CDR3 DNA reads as TGCAGCGTTGGAGTTTCTGAAGCTTTCTTT.

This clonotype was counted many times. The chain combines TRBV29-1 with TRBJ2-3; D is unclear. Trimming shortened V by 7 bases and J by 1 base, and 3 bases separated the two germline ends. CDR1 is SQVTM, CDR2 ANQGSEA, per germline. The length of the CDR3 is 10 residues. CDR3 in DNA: TGCAGCGCCCGCACAGATACGCAGTATTTT. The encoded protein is CSARTDTQYF.

The CDR3 region is CASSAVGKLFF. The CDR3 DNA reads as TGTGCCAGCAGTGCCGTGGGGAAACTGTTTTTT. This chain links TRBV2 with TRBJ1-4; no firm D call. V was trimmed by 4 bases and J by 11 bases, leaving 8 bases between them. The CDR3 totals 11 residues. CDR1 is SNHLY and CDR2 is FYNNEI in the germline V gene.

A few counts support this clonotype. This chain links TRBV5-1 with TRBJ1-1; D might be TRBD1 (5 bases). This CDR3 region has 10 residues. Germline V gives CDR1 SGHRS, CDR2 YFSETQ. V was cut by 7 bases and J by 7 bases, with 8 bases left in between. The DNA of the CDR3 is TGCGCCAGCGGGGGAATTGAAGCTTTCTTT. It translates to CASGGIEAFF.

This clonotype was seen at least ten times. The CDR3 reads CASSTSGGLQTQYF. The CDR3 DNA is TGTGCCAGCAGCACCTCAGGGGGCCTGCAGACCCAGTACTTC. V gene TRBV6-2 or TRBV6-3 combines with J gene TRBJ2-5; 8 bases map to TRBD1. This CDR3 is built from 14 residues. V trimming: 6 bases; J trimming: 6 bases; junction bases outside the gene matches: 9. CDR1 is MNHEY and CDR2 is SVGEGT in the germline V gene.

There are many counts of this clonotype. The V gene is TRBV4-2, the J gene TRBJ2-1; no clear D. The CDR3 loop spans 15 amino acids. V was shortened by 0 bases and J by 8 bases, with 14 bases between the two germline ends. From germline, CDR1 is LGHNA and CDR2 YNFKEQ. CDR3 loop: CASSQDGLAADEQFF. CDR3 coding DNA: TGTGCCAGCAGCCAAGATGGGTTGGCGGCGGATGAGCAGTTCTTC.

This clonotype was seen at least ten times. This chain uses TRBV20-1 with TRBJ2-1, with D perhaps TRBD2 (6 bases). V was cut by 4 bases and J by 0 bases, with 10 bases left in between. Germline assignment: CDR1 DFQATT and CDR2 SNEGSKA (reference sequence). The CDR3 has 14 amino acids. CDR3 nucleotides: TGCAGTGCTAATTACGGGAGCTCCTACAATGAGCAGTTCTTC. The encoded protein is CSANYGSSYNEQFF.

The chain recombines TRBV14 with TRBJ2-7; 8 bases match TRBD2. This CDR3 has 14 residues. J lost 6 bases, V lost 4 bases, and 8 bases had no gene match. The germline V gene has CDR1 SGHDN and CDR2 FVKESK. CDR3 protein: CASSRESGTSEQYF. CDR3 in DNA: TGTGCCAGCAGCCGGGAGTCCGGGACTAGCGAGCAGTACTTC.

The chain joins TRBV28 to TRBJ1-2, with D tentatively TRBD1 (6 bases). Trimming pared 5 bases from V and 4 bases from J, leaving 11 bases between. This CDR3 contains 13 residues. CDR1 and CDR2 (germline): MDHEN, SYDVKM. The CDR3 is CASSPTGFYGYTF. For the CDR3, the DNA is TGTGCCAGCAGTCCCACAGGGTTCTATGGCTACACCTTC.

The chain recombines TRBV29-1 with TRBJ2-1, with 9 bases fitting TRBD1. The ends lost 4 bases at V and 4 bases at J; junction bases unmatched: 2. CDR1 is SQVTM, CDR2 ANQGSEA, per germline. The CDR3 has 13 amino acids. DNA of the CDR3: TGCAGCGTTGCAGGACAGGGGTACAATGAGCAGTTCTTC. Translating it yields CSVAGQGYNEQFF.

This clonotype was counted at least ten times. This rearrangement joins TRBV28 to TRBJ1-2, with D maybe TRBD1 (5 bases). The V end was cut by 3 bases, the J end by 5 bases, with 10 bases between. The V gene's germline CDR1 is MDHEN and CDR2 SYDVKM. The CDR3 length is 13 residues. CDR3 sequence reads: CASSLAGRYGYTF. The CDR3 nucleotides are TGTGCCAGCAGTTTGGCAGGGAGATATGGCTACACCTTC.

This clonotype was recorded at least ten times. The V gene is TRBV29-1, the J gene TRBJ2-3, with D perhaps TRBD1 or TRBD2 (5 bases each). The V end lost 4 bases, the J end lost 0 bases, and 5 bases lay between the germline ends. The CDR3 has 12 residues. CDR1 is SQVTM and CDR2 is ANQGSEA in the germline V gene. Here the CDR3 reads CSVGDSTDTQYF. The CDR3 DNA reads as TGCAGCGTTGGGGACAGCACAGATACGCAGTATTTT.

As DNA, the CDR3 is TGTGCCAGCAGCCAACAACCTAACTATGGCTACACCTTC. Protein: CASSQQPNYGYTF. The chain combines TRBV3-1 with TRBJ1-2; D is unclear. CDR3 length equals 13 residues. Between the trimmed V and J ends, which lost 2 bases and 0 bases, there was a span of 4 bases. CDR1 and CDR2 from the germline V gene are LGHDT and YNNKEL (reference sequence).

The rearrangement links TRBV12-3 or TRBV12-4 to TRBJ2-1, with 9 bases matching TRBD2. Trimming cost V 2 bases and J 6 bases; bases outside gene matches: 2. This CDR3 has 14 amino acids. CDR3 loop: CASSLMREGNEQFF. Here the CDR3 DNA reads TGTGCCAGCAGTTTAATGCGGGAGGGCAATGAGCAGTTCTTC.

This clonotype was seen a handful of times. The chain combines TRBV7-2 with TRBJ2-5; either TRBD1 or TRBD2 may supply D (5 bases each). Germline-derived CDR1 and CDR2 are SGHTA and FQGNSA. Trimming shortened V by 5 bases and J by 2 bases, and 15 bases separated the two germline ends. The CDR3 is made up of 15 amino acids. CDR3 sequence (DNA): TGTGCCAGCAGCGCCCAACCGGGACCGCAAGAGACCCAGTACTTC. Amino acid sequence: CASSAQPGPQETQYF.

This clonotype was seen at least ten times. The CDR3 loop reads CASSVGTGFEKLFF. The CDR3 DNA reads TGTGCCAGCAGCGTGGGGACAGGCTTTGAAAAACTGTTTTTT. This chain joins TRBV9 and TRBJ1-4; 8 bases match TRBD1. The V segment lost 2 bases and the J segment 7 bases; nucleotides outside the gene matches: 4. Germline CDR1 SGDLS, CDR2 YYNGEE. The CDR3 loop spans 14 amino acids. Based on the CDR3 plus reference TRBV9 and TRBJ1-4, the full variable domain is DSGVTQTPKHLITATGQRVTLRCSPRSGDLSVYWYQQSLDQGLQFLIQYYNGEERAKGNILERFSAQQFPDLHSELNLSSLELGDSALYFCASSVGTGFEKLFFGSGTQLSVL.

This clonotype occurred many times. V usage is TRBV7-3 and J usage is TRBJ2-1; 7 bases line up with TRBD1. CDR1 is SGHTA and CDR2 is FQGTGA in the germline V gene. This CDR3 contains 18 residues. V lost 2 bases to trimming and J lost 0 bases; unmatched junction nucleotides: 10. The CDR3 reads CASSLERRTGRSYNEQFF. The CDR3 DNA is TGTGCCAGCAGCTTAGAACGTCGGACAGGCCGCTCCTACAATGAGCAGTTCTTC.

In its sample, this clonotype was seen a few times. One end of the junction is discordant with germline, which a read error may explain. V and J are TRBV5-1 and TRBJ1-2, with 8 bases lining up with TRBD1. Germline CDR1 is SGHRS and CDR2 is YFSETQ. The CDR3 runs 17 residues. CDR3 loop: CVSSSTTGTGFNYGYTF. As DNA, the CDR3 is TGCGTCAGCAGCTCAACCACGGGGACAGGATTTAACTATGGCTACACCTTC.

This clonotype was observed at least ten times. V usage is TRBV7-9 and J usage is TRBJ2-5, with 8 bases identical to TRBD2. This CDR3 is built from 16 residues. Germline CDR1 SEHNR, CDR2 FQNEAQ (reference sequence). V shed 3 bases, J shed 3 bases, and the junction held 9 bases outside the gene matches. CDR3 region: CASSLSGTSSKETQYF. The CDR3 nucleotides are TGTGCCAGCAGCTTGTCCGGGACTAGTAGCAAAGAGACCCAGTACTTC.